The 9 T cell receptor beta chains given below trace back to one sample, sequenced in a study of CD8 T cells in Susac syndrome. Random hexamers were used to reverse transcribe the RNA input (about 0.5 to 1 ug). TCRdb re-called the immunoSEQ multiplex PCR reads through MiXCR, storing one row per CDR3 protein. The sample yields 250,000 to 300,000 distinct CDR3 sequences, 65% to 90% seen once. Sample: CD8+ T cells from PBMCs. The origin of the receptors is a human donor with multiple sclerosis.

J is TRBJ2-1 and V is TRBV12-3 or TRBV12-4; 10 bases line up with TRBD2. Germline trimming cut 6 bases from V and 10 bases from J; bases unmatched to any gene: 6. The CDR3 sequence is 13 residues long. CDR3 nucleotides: TGTGCCAGCAGAACTAGCGGGGCCAACGAGCAGTTCTTC. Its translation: CASRTSGANEQFF.

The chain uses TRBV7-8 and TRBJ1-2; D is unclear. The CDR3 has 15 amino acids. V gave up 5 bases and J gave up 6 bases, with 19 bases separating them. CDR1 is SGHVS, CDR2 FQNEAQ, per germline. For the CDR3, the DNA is TGTGCCAGCAGCCCCAGGTTCGTCCCACCCAATGGCTACACCTTC. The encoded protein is CASSPRFVPPNGYTF. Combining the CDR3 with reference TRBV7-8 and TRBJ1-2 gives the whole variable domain GAGVSQSPRYKVAKRGQDVALRCDPISGHVSLFWYQQALGQGPEFLTYFQNEAQLDKSGLPSDRFFAERPEGSVSTLKIQRTQQEDSAVYLCASSPRFVPPNGYTFGSGTRLTVV.

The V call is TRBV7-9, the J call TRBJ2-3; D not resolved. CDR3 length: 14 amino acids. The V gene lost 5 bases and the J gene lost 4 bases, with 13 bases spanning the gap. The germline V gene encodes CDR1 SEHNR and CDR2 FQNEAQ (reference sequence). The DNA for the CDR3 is TGTGCCAGCAGCCCCCAAACCCCCTCAGATACGCAGTATTTT. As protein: CASSPQTPSDTQYF.

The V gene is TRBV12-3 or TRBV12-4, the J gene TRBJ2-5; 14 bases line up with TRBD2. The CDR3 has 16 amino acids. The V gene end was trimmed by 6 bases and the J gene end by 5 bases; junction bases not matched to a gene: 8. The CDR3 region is CASSRGTSGSWETQYF. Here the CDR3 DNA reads TGTGCCAGCAGCCGAGGGACTAGCGGGAGTTGGGAGACCCAGTACTTC.

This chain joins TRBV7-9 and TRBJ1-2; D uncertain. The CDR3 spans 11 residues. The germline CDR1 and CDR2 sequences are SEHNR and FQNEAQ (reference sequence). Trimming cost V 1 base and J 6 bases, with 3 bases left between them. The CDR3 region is CASSLGHGYTF. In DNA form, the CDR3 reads TGTGCCAGCAGCTTAGGCCATGGCTACACCTTC.

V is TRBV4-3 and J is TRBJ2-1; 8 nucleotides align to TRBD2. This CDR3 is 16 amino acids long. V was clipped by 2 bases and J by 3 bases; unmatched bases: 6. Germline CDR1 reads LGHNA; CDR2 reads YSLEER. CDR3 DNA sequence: TGCGCCAGCAGCCAAAGTACTAGCGGCAACTACAATGAGCAGTTCTTC. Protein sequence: CASSQSTSGNYNEQFF.

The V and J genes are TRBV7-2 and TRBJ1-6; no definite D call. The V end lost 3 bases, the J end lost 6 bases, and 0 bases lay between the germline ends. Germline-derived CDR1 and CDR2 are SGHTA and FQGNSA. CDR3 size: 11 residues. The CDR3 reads CASSFNSPLHF. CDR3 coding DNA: TGTGCCAGCAGCTTTAATTCACCCCTCCACTTT.

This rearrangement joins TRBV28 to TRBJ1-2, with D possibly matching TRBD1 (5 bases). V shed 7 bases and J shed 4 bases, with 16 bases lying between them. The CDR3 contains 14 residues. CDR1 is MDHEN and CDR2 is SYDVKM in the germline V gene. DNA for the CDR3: TGTGCCAGCACCCGGGCAGGGTTGAGCTATGGCTACACCTTC. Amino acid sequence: CASTRAGLSYGYTF.

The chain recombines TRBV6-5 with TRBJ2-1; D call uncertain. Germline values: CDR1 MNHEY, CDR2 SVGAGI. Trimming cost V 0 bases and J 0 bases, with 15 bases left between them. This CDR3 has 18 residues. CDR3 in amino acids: CASSYSVLRSVSYNEQFF. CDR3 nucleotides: TGTGCCAGCAGTTACTCAGTCCTCCGGAGCGTCTCCTACAATGAGCAGTTCTTC.